The 32 T cell receptor beta chains listed next were all sequenced from one sample in a study of T cells after yellow fever vaccination. TCRdb reprocessed the 5' RACE reads via MiXCR and lists one record per CDR3 protein. Seen here are about 340,000 distinct CDR3 sequences, around 12% observed once, and the top ten hold 3% to 4%. Sequenced here: CD4+ T cells sorted from PBMCs, sampled 15 days after the yellow fever booster vaccination. The receptors originated from a young man who received the YFV17D yellow fever vaccine.

This clonotype was found a few times. This chain connects TRBV12-3 or TRBV12-4 to TRBJ1-5, with 9 bases aligning to TRBD1. This CDR3 region has 15 residues. Germline trimming cut 2 bases from V and 4 bases from J; bases unmatched to any gene: 3. The CDR3 DNA reads TGTGCCAGCAGTTTACCCGGGACAGGGAATCAGCCCCAGCATTTT. Its protein is CASSLPGTGNQPQHF.

This chain uses TRBV7-8 with TRBJ1-2; possible D gene TRBD1, 5 bases. The length of the CDR3 is 13 residues. V was trimmed by 0 bases and J by 4 bases, leaving 6 bases between them. Germline lookup yields CDR1 SGHVS and CDR2 FQNEAQ. The CDR3 sequence is CASSLADSYGYTF. As DNA, the CDR3 is TGTGCCAGCAGCTTAGCTGACAGCTATGGCTACACCTTC.

This clonotype was found a few times. The chain is built from TRBV6-6 and TRBJ2-7, with TRBD2 matching 8 bases. Germline V gives CDR1 MNHNY, CDR2 SVGAGI (reference sequence). This CDR3 comprises 14 residues. V was pared by 0 bases and J by 5 bases, with 3 bases of the junction left unmatched. CDR3 region: CASSYSRGGNEQYV. In DNA, the CDR3 is TGTGCCAGCAGTTACTCTCGGGGGGGCAACGAGCAGTACGTC.

This clonotype has just a few counts. The V call is TRBV30, the J call TRBJ2-2; D is unclear. The CDR3 is 14 residues long. Trimming pared 2 bases from V and 7 bases from J, leaving 14 bases between. Per the germline V gene, CDR1 is GTSNPN and CDR2 is SVGIG (reference sequence). The CDR3: CAWSPSNLGGELFF. DNA of the CDR3: TGTGCCTGGAGTCCCTCGAATTTAGGCGGGGAGCTGTTTTTT.

The genes are TRBV20-1 and TRBJ2-6; D possibly matches TRBD1 or TRBD2 (5 bases each). Germline assignment: CDR1 DFQATT and CDR2 SNEGSKA (reference sequence). The CDR3 covers 14 residues. The V gene lost 2 bases and the J gene lost 4 bases, with 9 bases spanning the gap. CDR3 residues: CSARSGTGANVLTF. The CDR3 DNA follows: TGCAGTGCTAGATCGGGGACCGGGGCCAACGTCCTGACTTTC.

This chain joins TRBV5-1 and TRBJ2-5; TRBD2 aligns across 7 bases. From germline, CDR1 is SGHRS and CDR2 YFSETQ. The V and J ends lost 4 bases and 3 bases, in that order; junction bases with no gene match: 3. This CDR3 has 13 amino acids. The chain's CDR3 is CASSARGKETQYF. CDR3 nucleotide sequence: TGCGCCAGCAGCGCGCGGGGGAAAGAGACCCAGTACTTC.

This chain links TRBV12-3 or TRBV12-4 with TRBJ2-6; D remains unclear. Trimming left V 6 bases short and J 0 bases short, with 12 bases between. This CDR3 is built from 16 residues. The CDR3 protein is CASSPDTHSGANVLTF. The CDR3 DNA follows: TGTGCCAGCAGCCCTGATACTCACTCTGGGGCCAACGTCCTGACTTTC.

The chain links TRBV5-1 to TRBJ2-3; 8 nucleotides agree with TRBD1. The V gene's germline CDR1 is SGHRS and CDR2 YFSETQ. The CDR3 length is 17 residues. V trimming: 5 bases; J trimming: 2 bases; junction bases outside the gene matches: 13. The CDR3 DNA sequence: TGCGCCAGCAGTCCCCAAGCGAGGACAGGGAACACAGATACGCAGTATTTT. Translating gives CASSPQARTGNTDTQYF. The whole variable domain, remainder taken from reference TRBV5-1 and TRBJ2-3, is KAGVTQTPRYLIKTRGQQVTLSCSPISGHRSVSWYQQTPGQGLQFLFEYFSETQRNKGNFPGRFSGRQFSNSRSEMNVSTLELGDSALYLCASSPQARTGNTDTQYFGPGTRLTVL.

This chain connects TRBV6-5 to TRBJ2-2; no reliable D call. V was cut by 3 bases and J by 7 bases, with 12 bases left in between. The CDR3 has 14 residues. Germline CDR1 reads MNHEY; CDR2 reads SVGAGI. In DNA, the CDR3 is TGTGCCAGCAGTTATCGAGTGCAGTTCGGGGAGCTGTTTTTT. Translated, it gives CASSYRVQFGELFF.

Only a few counts were recorded for this clonotype. The rearrangement uses TRBV29-1 and TRBJ1-2; D gene unclear. The germline V gene has CDR1 SQVTM and CDR2 ANQGSEA. The CDR3 runs 12 residues. Trimming pared 3 bases from V and 0 bases from J, leaving 5 bases between. CDR3 sequence reads: CSVDKSNYGYTF. The CDR3 coding sequence is TGCAGCGTTGACAAGTCTAACTATGGCTACACCTTC.

The table lists this clonotype with many counts. This chain connects TRBV5-1 to TRBJ2-4, with D unresolved. Per germline, CDR1 SGHRS and CDR2 YFSETQ. Trimming pared 4 bases from V and 3 bases from J, leaving 8 bases between. CDR3 size: 13 residues. CDR3 DNA: TGCGCCAGCAGCATTTCGGACAAAAACATTCAGTACTTC. Protein: CASSISDKNIQYF. The full variable domain, completed using reference TRBV5-1 and TRBJ2-4, is KAGVTQTPRYLIKTRGQQVTLSCSPISGHRSVSWYQQTPGQGLQFLFEYFSETQRNKGNFPGRFSGRQFSNSRSEMNVSTLELGDSALYLCASSISDKNIQYFGAGTRLSVL.

There are a few counts of this clonotype. The gene calls are TRBV7-2 and TRBJ1-1; D is undetermined. This CDR3 region has 16 residues. V was shortened by 1 base and J by 0 bases, with 12 bases between the two germline ends. Germline-derived CDR1 and CDR2 are SGHTA and FQGNSA. The CDR3: CASSLGGRVMNTEAFF. Here the CDR3 DNA reads TGTGCCAGCAGCTTAGGAGGGAGAGTCATGAACACTGAAGCTTTCTTT.

There are a few counts of this clonotype. V gene TRBV5-1 combines with J gene TRBJ2-3, with TRBD2 matching 8 bases. Germline V gene data show CDR1 as SGHRS and CDR2 as YFSETQ. The CDR3 consists of 18 residues. J lost 0 bases, V lost 6 bases, and 15 bases had no gene match. This CDR3 reads CASTAPTGGPSSTDTQYF. The CDR3 DNA sequence: TGCGCCAGCACCGCCCCTACGGGGGGGCCCTCCAGCACAGATACGCAGTATTTT.

The rearrangement links TRBV3-1 to TRBJ2-6; D not certain. This CDR3 has 17 residues. From germline, CDR1 is LGHDT and CDR2 YNNKEL (reference sequence). V lost 0 bases and J lost 4, with 13 bases in between. For the CDR3, the DNA is TGTGCCAGCAGCCAAGATATAGGTCGCGGAGGGGCCAACGTCCTGACTTTC. This encodes CASSQDIGRGGANVLTF.

This clonotype was observed a handful of times. This is likely a read error, given that the CDR3 carries no conserved phenylalanine or tryptophan at its end. The DNA is left out, because the CDR3 cannot be placed on it with certainty; the CDR3 is given as TCRdb lists it. This chain joins TRBV28 and TRBJ2-7; TRBD1, as called in the table, went unchecked against the DNA. Germline-derived CDR1 and CDR2 are MDHEN and SYDVKM. Including both end residues, the CDR3 is 11 amino acids long. CDR3 amino acids: CASRSGQVPSY.

A few counts support this clonotype. This rearrangement joins TRBV9 to TRBJ2-7; 7 nucleotides line up with TRBD2. The ends lost 0 bases at V and 4 bases at J; junction bases unmatched: 7. The germline gives CDR1 SGDLS, CDR2 YYNGEE. CDR3 size: 15 residues. This CDR3 reads CASSVGTSRDYEQYF. As DNA, the CDR3 is TGTGCCAGCAGCGTAGGGACTAGTCGGGATTACGAGCAGTACTTC.

The V call is TRBV2, the J call TRBJ2-5, with D perhaps matching TRBD1 (6 bases). Germline V gene data show CDR1 as SNHLY and CDR2 as FYNNEI. The germline V and J ends were trimmed by 8 bases and 0 bases, with 16 bases remaining between them. CDR3 size: 15 residues. Here the CDR3 reads CASGGYRTDQETQYF. The CDR3 coding sequence is TGTGCCAGCGGGGGTTACAGGACAGACCAAGAGACCCAGTACTTC.

This clonotype showed up just a few times. V and J are TRBV20-1 and TRBJ2-7; D is tentatively TRBD1 or TRBD2 (6 bases each). Germline V lookup: CDR1 DFQATT, CDR2 SNEGSKA (reference sequence). This CDR3 comprises 14 residues. V lost 1 base to trimming and J lost 3 bases, with 13 bases between them. CDR3 sequence (DNA): TGCAGTGCTAGAGTTCCGGGGGCGATCTACGAGCAGTACTTC. Its protein product is CSARVPGAIYEQYF.

This clonotype was detected ten times or more. V is TRBV29-1 and J is TRBJ2-3; TRBD2 aligns across 9 bases. V shed 6 bases and J 4 bases; nucleotides not matched to a gene: 5. Looked up from germline, CDR1 is SQVTM and CDR2 is ANQGSEA. This CDR3 contains 13 residues. The CDR3 here is CSVRAGGPDTQYF. The CDR3 DNA is TGCAGCGTCCGAGCGGGGGGCCCAGATACGCAGTATTTT.

The chain joins TRBV7-9 to TRBJ2-1; TRBD2 aligns across 14 bases. Trimming removed 5 bases from V and 7 bases from J; junction bases left unmatched: 10. Germline V gene lookup returns CDR1 SEHNR and CDR2 FQNEAQ (reference sequence). The CDR3 consists of 17 residues. The CDR3 here is CASSTRLAGGPGNEQFF. The CDR3 DNA sequence: TGTGCCAGCAGCACACGACTAGCGGGGGGGCCTGGTAATGAGCAGTTCTTC.

The chain recombines TRBV20-1 with TRBJ1-4; D is perhaps TRBD1 (5 bases). This CDR3 has 15 residues. V lost 6 bases to trimming and J lost 11 bases, with 25 bases between them. Looked up from germline, CDR1 is DFQATT and CDR2 is SNEGSKA (reference sequence). CDR3 coding DNA: TGCAGTGCCAGGGAGGTGATGGGCCAGCTCGGGAAACTGTTTTTT. As protein: CSAREVMGQLGKLFF.

This clonotype was observed a few times. The V gene is TRBV18, the J gene TRBJ1-4, with D possibly matching TRBD1 (5 bases). CDR3 length: 15 residues. CDR1 and CDR2 (germline): KGHSH, LQKENI. Deletions cut 2 bases from V and 5 bases from J, with 12 bases between. The CDR3 coding sequence is TGTGCCAGCTCACCAATTAGGGGCGGCAATGAAAAACTGTTTTTT. It codes for CASSPIRGGNEKLFF. Combining the CDR3 with reference TRBV18 and TRBJ1-4 gives the whole variable domain NAGVMQNPRHLVRRRGQEARLRCSPMKGHSHVYWYRQLPEEGLKFMVYLQKENIIDESGMPKERFSAEFPKEGPSILRIQQVVRGDSAAYFCASSPIRGGNEKLFFGSGTQLSVL.

The V call is TRBV20-1, the J call TRBJ1-1, with TRBD1 matching over 9 bases. V trimming: 7 bases; J trimming: 1 base; junction bases outside the gene matches: 10. Germline V gene sequence: CDR1 DFQATT, CDR2 SNEGSKA (reference sequence). This CDR3 contains 15 residues. The CDR3 nucleotides read TGCAGTGTCCCAGACAGGGGGAAAGGGAACACTGAAGCTTTCTTT. Translating gives CSVPDRGKGNTEAFF.

This clonotype was observed a handful of times. The chain has TRBV19 and TRBJ1-5, with D uncertain. Germline assignment: CDR1 LNHDA and CDR2 SQIVND (reference sequence). The V end was cut by 3 bases, the J end by 2 bases, with 20 bases between. CDR3 length equals 18 residues. CDR3 loop: CASSIGKVGRTRNQPQHF. The CDR3 bases are TGTGCCAGTAGTATCGGAAAGGTGGGCAGGACGCGCAATCAGCCCCAGCATTTT.

This clonotype was observed many times. The rearrangement links TRBV29-1 to TRBJ2-3; TRBD1 might be the D (6 bases). This CDR3 is 13 amino acids long. In germline, CDR1 is SQVTM, CDR2 ANQGSEA. Trimming took 4 bases from V and 7 from J, leaving 15 bases between them. CDR3 nucleotides: TGCAGCGTTGTCTCGGGACACTCCTATACGCAGTATTTT. Translated, it gives CSVVSGHSYTQYF.

The sample holds a few counts of this clonotype. In nucleotides, the CDR3 is TGTGCCAGCAACAAGGGTCGGGGACAGGGGTTGTCCGAAAAACTGTTTTTT. Translating gives CASNKGRGQGLSEKLFF. This chain links TRBV2 with TRBJ1-4, with 10 bases fitting TRBD1. CDR3 length equals 17 residues. Germline V lookup: CDR1 SNHLY, CDR2 FYNNEI. V shed 7 bases, J shed 8 bases, and the junction held 16 bases outside the gene matches.

This rearrangement joins TRBV20-1 to TRBJ2-7; 9 positions agree with TRBD1. The CDR3 sequence is 13 residues long. CDR1 is DFQATT, CDR2 SNEGSKA, per germline (reference sequence). The trim removed 5 bases at V and 4 bases at J, leaving 6 bases unmatched. CDR3 residues: CSARTGVGYEQYF. The DNA for the CDR3 is TGCAGTGCTCGGACAGGGGTCGGTTACGAGCAGTACTTC.

The rearrangement links TRBV3-1 to TRBJ1-1; D unclear. There are 13 residues in the CDR3. The V and J ends lost 4 bases and 1 base respectively, with 7 bases between them. Germline CDR1 LGHDT, CDR2 YNNKEL (reference sequence). This CDR3 is CASSPLQNTEAFF. The CDR3 nucleotides read TGTGCCAGCAGCCCTCTACAGAACACTGAAGCTTTCTTT.

This clonotype was recorded many times. The CDR3 DNA sequence: TGCAGCATCAGGCTAGCGGGGTACAATGAGCAGTTCTTC. Its protein product is CSIRLAGYNEQFF. The chain is built from TRBV29-1 and TRBJ2-1, with 9 bases identical to TRBD2. J lost 4 bases, V lost 8 bases, and 6 bases had no gene match. The CDR3 contains 13 residues. Germline V gene data show CDR1 as SQVTM and CDR2 as ANQGSEA.

This clonotype has only a few counts. The chain links TRBV4-3 to TRBJ1-5; D unresolved. V gave up 1 base and J gave up 2 bases, with 18 bases separating them. CDR1 is LGHNA, CDR2 YSLEER, per germline. This CDR3 is 18 amino acids long. The CDR3 nucleotides are TGCGCCAGCAGCCAAGTGGCCGGAGGGTCTTGGGGCAATCAGCCCCAGCATTTT. Its translation: CASSQVAGGSWGNQPQHF.

This chain uses TRBV10-3 with TRBJ2-7, with 7 bases matching TRBD1. CDR1 is ENHRY, CDR2 SYGVKD, per germline. This CDR3 has 11 residues. Trimming cost V 4 bases and J 6 bases; bases outside gene matches: 0. For the CDR3, the DNA is TGTGCCATCAGTGGACAGGGCGAGCAGTACTTC. This codes for CAISGQGEQYF.

The V and J genes are TRBV2 and TRBJ2-1; 9 nucleotides align to TRBD2. The V gene end was trimmed by 8 bases and the J gene end by 9 bases; junction bases not matched to a gene: 14. Germline CDR1 and CDR2: SNHLY and FYNNEI. The CDR3 is made up of 15 amino acids. This CDR3 reads CASADRRGGSGEQFF. In DNA, the CDR3 is TGTGCCAGCGCGGATAGGCGGGGGGGCTCTGGTGAGCAGTTCTTC.